What follows are 29 T cell receptor beta chains derived from one specimen sequenced in a study of OX40 agonist ivuxolimab in advanced cancers. TCRdb's copy holds only in-frame clones and misses some; the assay was immunoSEQ multiplex PCR. The data hold about 73,000 clones, with over 80% observed a single time. This specimen was CD4+ or CD8+ T cells sorted from blood, taken in a trial of the OX40 agonist ivuxolimab. The source is an adult with an advanced solid tumor such as melanoma, head and neck, liver or kidney cancer.

The rearrangement links TRBV5-4 to TRBJ2-6; D may be TRBD2 (6 bases). The CDR3 loop spans 18 amino acids. Germline CDR1 reads SGHNT; CDR2 reads YYREEE (reference sequence). V dropped 5 bases and J dropped 2 bases, with 20 bases sitting between them. This chain's CDR3 is CASRGGTPTDTGANVLTF. The CDR3 nucleotides are TGTGCCAGCAGGGGGGGAACTCCGACCGATACTGGGGCCAACGTCCTGACTTTC.

This rearrangement joins TRBV6-1 to TRBJ2-7, with unresolved D. From germline, CDR1 is MNHNS and CDR2 SASEGT. This CDR3 is 13 amino acids long. Trimming left V 3 bases short and J 0 bases short, with 6 bases between. The CDR3 sequence is CASSDSSSYEQYF. Here the CDR3 DNA reads TGTGCCAGCAGTGATTCTAGCTCCTACGAGCAGTACTTC.

The sample holds a few counts of this clone. V gene TRBV4-1 combines with J gene TRBJ1-1; TRBD1 matches at 10 bases. The trim removed 2 bases at V and 4 bases at J, leaving 7 bases unmatched. The germline V gene encodes CDR1 MGHRA and CDR2 YSYEKL. The CDR3 is made up of 16 amino acids. CDR3 DNA: TGCGCCAGCAGCCAACAGGGGACAGGGGCGCGCACTGAAGCTTTCTTT. Protein sequence: CASSQQGTGARTEAFF.

The chain carries TRBV2 and TRBJ2-1; the D call may be TRBD1 or TRBD2 (5 bases each). There are 15 residues in the CDR3. Germline assignment: CDR1 SNHLY and CDR2 FYNNEI. V shed 10 bases and J shed 1 base, with 17 bases lying between them. The chain's CDR3 is CATSRDGLSYNEQFF. For the CDR3, the DNA is TGTGCCACATCCCGGGACGGACTTTCCTACAATGAGCAGTTCTTC.

V and J are TRBV30 and TRBJ2-1, with 8 bases fitting TRBD2. Looked up from germline, CDR1 is GTSNPN and CDR2 is SVGIG (reference sequence). Trimming removed 0 bases from V and 4 bases from J; junction bases left unmatched: 5. The CDR3 consists of 15 residues. CDR3 residues: CAWSVGAGAYNEQFF. The CDR3 region has the DNA TGTGCCTGGAGTGTAGGAGCGGGGGCTTACAATGAGCAGTTCTTC.

The rearrangement joins TRBV7-9 to TRBJ2-3; D call uncertain. The CDR3 has 13 residues. Germline V gives CDR1 SEHNR, CDR2 FQNEAQ (reference sequence). V lost 4 bases, J lost 6 bases, and 11 bases lay in between. CDR3 residues: CASSSDPGDTQYF. The CDR3 DNA is TGTGCCAGCAGCTCCGACCCCGGGGATACGCAGTATTTT.

The chain is built from TRBV12-5 and TRBJ2-7; 10 nucleotides agree with TRBD1. The germline V gene encodes CDR1 LGHNT and CDR2 FRNRAP. The CDR3 loop spans 13 amino acids. V was clipped by 5 bases and J by 5 bases; unmatched bases: 3. CDR3 amino acids: CASGPGTGDEQYF. The DNA of the CDR3 is TGTGCTAGTGGTCCCGGGACAGGGGACGAGCAGTACTTC. Based on the CDR3 plus reference TRBV12-5 and TRBJ2-7, the full variable domain is DARVTQTPRHKVTEMGQEVTMRCQPILGHNTVFWYRQTMMQGLELLAYFRNRAPLDDSGMPKDRFSAEMPDATLATLKIQPSEPRDSAVYFCASGPGTGDEQYFGPGTRLTVT.

This sequence joins TRBV27 and TRBJ2-2; 12 nucleotides agree with TRBD2. V lost 8 bases to trimming and J lost 6 bases; unmatched junction nucleotides: 7. The CDR3 contains 15 residues. Germline V gene lookup returns CDR1 MNHEY and CDR2 SMNVEV (reference sequence). The CDR3 coding sequence is TGTGCCAGCGGCTCGACTAGCGGGAGACCCGGGGAGCTGTTTTTT. Its protein product is CASGSTSGRPGELFF.

This clone has just one count. This rearrangement joins TRBV5-4 to TRBJ2-7; TRBD2 aligns across 16 bases. The CDR3 length is 16 residues. The ends lost 4 bases at V and 4 bases at J; junction bases unmatched: 5. CDR1 and CDR2 (germline): SGHNT, YYREEE (reference sequence). CDR3 nucleotide sequence: TGTGCCAGCAGCCCGGGACTAGCGGGAGGGCCGTACGAGCAGTACTTC. Translation: CASSPGLAGGPYEQYF.

This rearrangement joins TRBV27 to TRBJ2-5; possibly TRBD1 for D (6 bases). Trimming removed 3 bases from V and 1 base from J, with 9 bases in between. This CDR3 contains 14 residues. Germline CDR1 reads MNHEY; CDR2 reads SMNVEV (reference sequence). The CDR3 nucleotides are TGTGCCAGCAGTTTGGTGGACAGCCAAGAGACCCAGTACTTC. This translates into CASSLVDSQETQYF.

This chain links TRBV2 with TRBJ1-2; TRBD1 is a possible D gene (6 bases). Germline CDR1 and CDR2: SNHLY and FYNNEI. Trimming took off 3 bases at V and 0 bases at J, with 11 bases between the two ends. This CDR3 is 15 amino acids long. CDR3 bases: TGTGCCAGCAGTGATGATGGGGGCGCTAACTATGGCTACACCTTC. Amino acids: CASSDDGGANYGYTF.

V gene TRBV27 combines with J gene TRBJ1-1; D not certain. CDR3 size: 14 residues. The germline gives CDR1 MNHEY, CDR2 SMNVEV (reference sequence). The V and J ends lost 4 bases and 0 bases respectively, with 9 bases between them. CDR3 nucleotides: TGTGCCAGCAGTTATGGGCTGATGAACACTGAAGCTTTCTTT. This gives the protein CASSYGLMNTEAFF.

This rearrangement joins TRBV5-5 to TRBJ1-2, with 9 bases identical to TRBD1. The CDR3 runs 14 residues. Losses at the gene ends were 3 bases for V and 6 bases for J; bases not matched to a gene: 6. The germline V gene has CDR1 SGHKS and CDR2 YYEKEE (reference sequence). CDR3 sequence (DNA): TGTGCCAGCAGCTGGGGACAGGGTTCGGATGGCTACACCTTC. Its protein is CASSWGQGSDGYTF.

V is TRBV4-1 and J is TRBJ1-2; D possibly corresponds to TRBD1 (6 bases). Germline V gene sequence: CDR1 MGHRA, CDR2 YSYEKL. This CDR3 contains 15 residues. V lost 5 bases and J lost 5, with 18 bases in between. The chain's CDR3 is CASSANREMGYGYTF. The DNA of the CDR3 is TGCGCCAGCAGCGCAAACAGGGAGATGGGGTATGGCTACACCTTC.

This chain connects TRBV4-1 to TRBJ1-4; D may be TRBD1 (5 bases). CDR1 and CDR2 (germline): MGHRA, YSYEKL. Between the trimmed V and J ends, which lost 0 bases and 2 bases, there was a span of 22 bases. This CDR3 region has 20 residues. For the CDR3, the DNA is TGCGCCAGCAGCCAAGAGAGGGGAGCGGACCAGGCAGGGACTAATGAAAAACTGTTTTTT. Protein sequence: CASSQERGADQAGTNEKLFF.

The chain links TRBV19 to TRBJ1-2; tentatively, D is TRBD1 (5 bases). The CDR3 covers 15 residues. Trimming took off 5 bases at V and 4 bases at J, with 17 bases between the two ends. Germline V CDR1 and CDR2: LNHDA, SQIVND (reference sequence). The CDR3 here is CASSGVTARLYGYTF. The CDR3 DNA follows: TGTGCCAGTAGTGGTGTGACAGCCCGCCTCTATGGCTACACCTTC.

This chain links TRBV6-5 with TRBJ1-1, with D maybe TRBD1 (5 bases). The V and J ends lost 2 bases and 5 bases respectively, with 12 bases between them. The CDR3 consists of 14 residues. Germline V gene data show CDR1 as MNHEY and CDR2 as SVGAGI. The CDR3 nucleotides are TGTGCCAGCAGTTACGGTGGGGGAGGAACTGAAGCTTTCTTT. Amino acid sequence: CASSYGGGGTEAFF.

This chain joins TRBV27 and TRBJ1-5; TRBD1 agrees at 8 bases. Germline values: CDR1 MNHEY, CDR2 SMNVEV (reference sequence). Trimming cost V 2 bases and J 3 bases; bases outside gene matches: 9. CDR3 size: 17 residues. CDR3 coding DNA: TGTGCCAGCAGTTTAGGGGGGGGACAGGCGTCCAATCAGCCCCAGCATTTT. It is translated as CASSLGGGQASNQPQHF.

The chain links TRBV7-6 to TRBJ1-1, with D perhaps matching TRBD1 (5 bases). CDR1 SGHVS and CDR2 FNYEAQ come from the germline V gene. This CDR3 contains 15 residues. Between the trimmed V and J ends, which lost 4 bases and 1 base, there was a span of 13 bases. The CDR3 loop is CASSYRDGANTEAFF. The CDR3 coding sequence is TGTGCCAGCAGCTACCGTGATGGGGCGAACACTGAAGCTTTCTTT. The full variable domain, its missing parts supplied by reference TRBV7-6 and TRBJ1-1, is GAGVSQSPRYKVTKRGQDVALRCDPISGHVSLYWYRQALGQGPEFLTYFNYEAQQDKSGLPNDRFSAERPEGSISTLTIQRTEQRDSAMYRCASSYRDGANTEAFFGQGTRLTVV.

The chain employs TRBV27 and TRBJ2-1; 13 bases map to TRBD2. CDR1 and CDR2 from the germline V gene are MNHEY and SMNVEV (reference sequence). V lost 4 bases, J lost 4 bases, and 4 bases stayed unmatched. The CDR3 sequence is 16 residues long. The CDR3 region has the DNA TGTGCCAGCAGTTGGGGGGGACTAGCGGGGTACAATGAGCAGTTCTTC. It specifies CASSWGGLAGYNEQFF.

The V gene is TRBV9, the J gene TRBJ2-7; D gene unclear. Germline V gene sequence: CDR1 SGDLS, CDR2 YYNGEE. The CDR3 sequence is 13 residues long. V was trimmed by 2 bases and J by 2 bases, leaving 8 bases between them. CDR3 amino acids: CASSVGSAYEQYF. The CDR3 bases are TGTGCCAGCAGCGTCGGCAGCGCCTACGAGCAGTACTTC. The entire variable domain, with the rest obtained from reference TRBV9 and TRBJ2-7, is as follows: DSGVTQTPKHLITATGQRVTLRCSPRSGDLSVYWYQQSLDQGLQFLIQYYNGEERAKGNILERFSAQQFPDLHSELNLSSLELGDSALYFCASSVGSAYEQYFGPGTRLTVT.

The V gene is TRBV29-1, the J gene TRBJ1-2; TRBD1 might be the D (5 bases). Germline-derived CDR1 and CDR2 are SQVTM and ANQGSEA. V was cut by 0 bases and J by 7 bases, with 12 bases left in between. The CDR3 has 13 amino acids. CDR3 protein: CSVEDGDGAGYTF. Here the CDR3 DNA reads TGCAGCGTTGAAGATGGGGACGGGGCTGGCTACACCTTC.

The V call is TRBV27, the J call TRBJ2-7; 8 bases line up with TRBD1. CDR1 MNHEY and CDR2 SMNVEV come from the germline V gene (reference sequence). The CDR3 totals 14 residues. V shed 3 bases, J shed 2 bases, and the junction held 3 bases outside the gene matches. Here the CDR3 DNA reads TGTGCCAGCAGTTTCAGGGGGCACGCCTACGAGCAGTACTTC. Amino acids: CASSFRGHAYEQYF.

Turning to this clone: Other DNA sequences in the sample encode the same CDR3. This chain connects TRBV5-1 to TRBJ2-7, with D perhaps being TRBD1 or TRBD2 (5 bases each). V dropped 0 bases and J dropped 3 bases, with 10 bases sitting between them. This CDR3 region has 14 residues. Germline values: CDR1 SGHRS, CDR2 YFSETQ. DNA of the CDR3: TGCGCCAGCAGCTTGGTGACGGGGCACTACGAGCAGTACTTC. It yields the protein CASSLVTGHYEQYF.

The chain is built from TRBV9 and TRBJ2-7; the match to TRBD1 covers 7 bases. This CDR3 contains 13 residues. Per germline, CDR1 SGDLS and CDR2 YYNGEE. V trimming: 3 bases; J trimming: 5 bases; junction bases outside the gene matches: 5. The CDR3: CASSAQTGNEQYF. The DNA for the CDR3 is TGTGCCAGCAGCGCCCAGACAGGGAACGAGCAGTACTTC.

The chain combines TRBV30 with TRBJ2-7; D is unresolved. V shed 5 bases and J shed 6 bases, with 11 bases lying between them. CDR3 size: 11 residues. The V gene's germline CDR1 is GTSNPN and CDR2 SVGIG (reference sequence). The chain's CDR3 is CAWGSWGEQYF. The CDR3 DNA reads as TGTGCCTGGGGAAGTTGGGGCGAGCAGTACTTC.

The chain uses TRBV10-3 and TRBJ1-2, with TRBD1 matching over 7 bases. Germline CDR1 reads ENHRY; CDR2 reads SYGVKD. The CDR3 totals 14 residues. Trimming removed 0 bases from V and 8 bases from J; junction bases left unmatched: 6. CDR3 sequence reads: CAISESLTGYGYTF. In DNA, the CDR3 is TGTGCCATCAGTGAGTCACTGACAGGGTACGGCTACACCTTC.

About this clone itself: The DNA is left out, because the CDR3 cannot be placed on it with certainty; the CDR3 is given as TCRdb lists it. The rearrangement links TRBV21-1 to TRBJ1-2. TRBV21-1 is deemed a pseudogene. The CDR3 is 14 residues long, counting both termini. This chain's CDR3 is CASSTSPPLNGYTF.

The rearrangement uses TRBV6-5 and TRBJ2-1, with D possibly being TRBD1 (5 bases). The germline gives CDR1 MNHEY, CDR2 SVGAGI. V was clipped by 0 bases and J by 0 bases, with 9 bases between them. The CDR3 spans 16 residues. The CDR3 DNA reads TGTGCCAGCAGTTACTCGCAGGGTTACTCCTACAATGAGCAGTTCTTC. Translation gives CASSYSQGYSYNEQFF.